Below, one T cell receptor (beta chain) is given with its context. This clone was seen a single time. Its specific antigen is unknown. No base quality values were provided; no much bigger clone lies one nucleotide off. The data originate from a study of blood T cell repertoires in COVID-19 (dated by TCRdb to the early 2020s). Turning to the overall study: Samples from collaborators originated in the United States, Italy and Spain and spanned both the acute and convalescent phases of COVID-19. Deeply sampled blood TCRbeta repertoires from subjects exposed to, actively infected with, or recovered from COVID-19 were included in the dataset. Where available, HLA class I and class II types were obtained from metadata supplied by the sample provider rather than from assay-based typing. Sample metadata almost always included a de-identified subject ID, COVID-19 status, age in years and sex. The samples were drawn from the first 160 participants of the ongoing ImmuneRACE study and from more than 1,000 subjects provided by 6 global collaborators. The repertoires were released in a freely available public database meant as a resource for research on the immune response to SARS-CoV-2. The prospective study material was composed of cDNA or gDNA derived from T cells, B-cell-depleted T cells, or PBMCs.

Counted from cysteine to phenylalanine, this CDR3 has 16 amino acids. Of all the DNA, just the CDR3 is kept, 48 bases in frame from base 1. V and J are truncated by 6 bases and 0 bases respectively, leaving an intervening sequence of 15 bases. Via the germline V gene, CDR1 is SNHLY and CDR2 FYNNEI. TCRbeta CDR3 regions were amplified from genomic DNA by means of the immunoSEQ Assay, a bias-controlled multiplex PCR. The paper's processing steps were these. The number of nucleated cells in each sample was estimated from the amplification of reference gene primers within the assay. Sequence reads were collapsed and filtered to measure the absolute abundance of every unique TCRbeta CDR3 rearrangement. For each sample, productive Simpson clonality was calculated as the square root of Simpson's diversity index across productive rearrangements. As stored in TCRdb, this immuneACCESS dataset retains in-frame rearrangements with V and J assigned. A fraction of the clones does not appear; measured against another copy, unresolved V genes explain less than half of the discrepancy, and the remainder lacks a known reason. For V, J and clone size, that table is used; D and trimming come from the DNA. The table for this sample lists 140,000 to 150,000 clones; approximately 80% of them were counted only once. About 3.2% of the sample is held by the ten biggest clonotypes.

What the study reported, not specific to this receptor: The amount of clinical and demographic metadata varied by source and participant and was provided uncurated.

The collaborating institutions used their own protocols to collect whole blood in K2EDTA tubes. For TCRbeta analysis, collaborators shipped samples as frozen whole blood, isolated PBMCs, or DNA extracted from either of those sample types. Material for sequencing was peripheral blood. This sequence uses TRBV2 and TRBJ1-5; the D segment cannot be called with confidence. The clonotype originates from a woman aged 35 to 49 with active or convalescent COVID-19. The CDR3 region has the sequence CASSRGGSDSNQPQHF. The bases read TGTGCCAGCAGCCGGGGAGGGTCGGATAGCAATCAGCCCCAGCATTTT.